This TCR beta chain was found in a study of cytomegalovirus exposure and HLA in healthy donors. General study points: A later analysis found first-cohort TCR clusters tended to co-occur in the approximately 120 validation repertoires. Specificity for CMV antigens was confirmed in vitro for a few of the CMV-associated chains. Whilst most TCR sequences proved rare, a subset of public TCRs occurred across many donors.

Of note for this clone: Antigen: not known.

Between the trimmed V and J ends, which lost 4 bases and 3 bases, there was a span of 19 bases. Germline CDR1 reads SGHDT; CDR2 reads YYEEEE. The CDR3 has 16 residues. Some clones are missing from TCRdb's copy, which holds only in-frame ones; the method was immunoSEQ multiplex PCR. The data contain around 190,000 clones, 86% of them singletons. The chain combines TRBV5-6 with TRBJ1-1; D is ambiguous. This sequence was found in a woman aged 18-35 years in good health and CMV-seronegative. The specimen sequenced was PBMCs. CDR3 in amino acids: CASSPELGRVDTEAFF. The CDR3, as DNA: TGTGCCAGCAGCCCCGAGTTAGGGAGGGTTGACACTGAAGCTTTCTTT.